The rows below give T cell receptor beta chains drawn from one sample of a study of cytomegalovirus exposure and HLA in healthy donors. The protocol was immunoSEQ multiplex PCR, while the TCRdb copy is restricted to in-frame clones and leaves out a portion. Of 130,000 or so clones in the sample, 74% were seen once. The sequenced sample consisted of PBMCs. These TCRs come from a man between 35 and 55 years old in good health and CMV-seropositive. Both conserved end residues are part of each CDR3. The order of the fields is J gene, V gene, clone size, D gene, CDR3 DNA, CDR3 protein. A D gene is named only where the DNA matches it firmly. Expanded clones get a size class; other rows say once, few or many, or leave the size out.

j_gene: TRBJ2-3
v_gene: TRBV11-2
abundance: -
d_gene: -
CDR3nt: TGTGCCAGCAGGGTAGGGGAGGTTGCAGATACGCAGTATTTT
CDR3aa: CASRVGEVADTQYF

j_gene: TRBJ2-4
v_gene: TRBV6-5
abundance: -
d_gene: -
CDR3nt: TGTGCCAGCAGCCGGAGCGGGTTCAAAAACATTCAGTACTTC
CDR3aa: CASSRSGFKNIQYF

j_gene: TRBJ1-6
v_gene: TRBV2
abundance: -
d_gene: -
CDR3nt: TGTGCCAGCAGTGATGGCCGAGGTTCACCCCTCCACTTT
CDR3aa: CASSDGRGSPLHF

j_gene: TRBJ1-6
v_gene: TRBV28
abundance: few
d_gene: TRBD1
CDR3nt: TGTGCCAGCAGAGGAACAGGGGGCGCTTCCTATAATTCACCCCTCCACTTT
CDR3aa: CASRGTGGASYNSPLHF

j_gene: TRBJ1-5
v_gene: TRBV19
abundance: once
d_gene: -
CDR3nt: TGTGCCAGTAGTATCCTCAGGGAGGGGCAGCCCCAGCATTTT
CDR3aa: CASSILREGQPQHF

j_gene: TRBJ2-7
v_gene: TRBV10-3
abundance: -
d_gene: TRBD1
CDR3nt: TGTGCCATCAGTGAGCCCGGACAGGGGCCTTACGAGCAGTACTTC
CDR3aa: CAISEPGQGPYEQYF

j_gene: TRBJ2-1
v_gene: TRBV25-1
abundance: -
d_gene: -
CDR3nt: TGTGCCAGCAGTGGAACGGACAGTAGATCCTACAATGAGCAGTTCTTC
CDR3aa: CASSGTDSRSYNEQFF

j_gene: TRBJ2-1
v_gene: TRBV7-9
abundance: -
d_gene: -
CDR3nt: TGTGCCAGCAGCTTAGGCGGTGCAGGGGGGAATGAGCAGTTCTTC
CDR3aa: CASSLGGAGGNEQFF

j_gene: TRBJ1-2
v_gene: TRBV7-9
abundance: -
d_gene: -
CDR3nt: TGTGCCAGCAGCCCAATGGGCAGGGTGGAGAACTATGGCTACACCTTC
CDR3aa: CASSPMGRVENYGYTF

j_gene: TRBJ1-1
v_gene: TRBV7-9
abundance: -
d_gene: -
CDR3nt: TGTGCCAGCAGCACAAACAAGAACACTGAAGCTTTCTTT
CDR3aa: CASSTNKNTEAFF

j_gene: TRBJ1-2
v_gene: TRBV30
abundance: -
d_gene: -
CDR3nt: TGTGCACGGGTGGCGGGGGGAGACTATGGCTACACCTTC
CDR3aa: CARVAGGDYGYTF

j_gene: TRBJ2-7
v_gene: TRBV27
abundance: -
d_gene: -
CDR3nt: TGTGCCAGCAGTTTAAGAGGCAGGGGCGGACCCTACGAGCAGTACTTC
CDR3aa: CASSLRGRGGPYEQYF

j_gene: TRBJ2-1
v_gene: TRBV5-1
abundance: -
d_gene: TRBD2
CDR3nt: TGCGCCAGCAGCTTGGACGGGAGGGGCTCCTACAATGAGCAGTTCTTC
CDR3aa: CASSLDGRGSYNEQFF

j_gene: TRBJ2-7
v_gene: TRBV27
abundance: -
d_gene: TRBD1
CDR3nt: TGTGCCAGCAGTCCCGGACAGGGGAAAAAGTCCTACGAGCAGTACTTC
CDR3aa: CASSPGQGKKSYEQYF

j_gene: TRBJ1-1
v_gene: TRBV7-9
abundance: -
d_gene: -
CDR3nt: TGTGCCAGCAGCCGACAGAACACTGAAGCTTTCTTT
CDR3aa: CASSRQNTEAFF

j_gene: TRBJ2-3
v_gene: TRBV5-1
abundance: -
d_gene: TRBD2
CDR3nt: TGCGCCAGCAGCCCTGACCCGGGACTAGCGGGGGGCAGGTATTTT
CDR3aa: CASSPDPGLAGGRYF

j_gene: TRBJ1-3
v_gene: TRBV18
abundance: few
d_gene: TRBD1
CDR3nt: TGTGCCAGCTCACCAGGGACAGGGGGCCGAAAAAACACCATATATTTT
CDR3aa: CASSPGTGGRKNTIYF

j_gene: TRBJ2-1
v_gene: TRBV28
abundance: -
d_gene: TRBD2
CDR3nt: TGTGCCAGCAGTTTGGGTAGCGGGAGGGCCCGAGAGCAGTTCTTC
CDR3aa: CASSLGSGRAREQFF

j_gene: TRBJ2-4
v_gene: TRBV6-1
abundance: -
d_gene: TRBD1
CDR3nt: TGTGCCAGCAGGTCGACAGGGAACATTCAGTACTTC
CDR3aa: CASRSTGNIQYF

j_gene: TRBJ2-7
v_gene: TRBV27
abundance: -
d_gene: TRBD2
CDR3nt: TGTGCCAGCAGTTTATCTGGACTAGCGGGGGAGCCATCCTACGAGCAGTACTTC
CDR3aa: CASSLSGLAGEPSYEQYF

j_gene: TRBJ2-7
v_gene: TRBV7-2
abundance: once
d_gene: -
CDR3nt: TGTGCCAGCAGCCCCGGGGGAGCTCGGTCCTACGAGCAGTACTTC
CDR3aa: CASSPGGARSYEQYF

j_gene: TRBJ1-5
v_gene: TRBV28
abundance: -
d_gene: TRBD1
CDR3nt: TGTGCCAGCAGCAGGGACAGGGTTGGCCGTAGCAATCAGCCCCAGCATTTT
CDR3aa: CASSRDRVGRSNQPQHF

j_gene: TRBJ2-7
v_gene: TRBV7-9
abundance: -
d_gene: -
CDR3nt: TGTGCCAGCAGCTTAGGCCAGGTTACCTACGAGCAGTACTTC
CDR3aa: CASSLGQVTYEQYF

j_gene: TRBJ1-2
v_gene: TRBV6-5
abundance: -
d_gene: -
CDR3nt: TGTGCCAGCAGTGAACAGGCCGCTAACTATGGCTACACCTTC
CDR3aa: CASSEQAANYGYTF

j_gene: TRBJ2-5
v_gene: TRBV13
abundance: -
d_gene: -
CDR3nt: TGTGCCAGCAGCTTAGTGTTGGGGGCTAGCGGTAAAGAGACCCAGTACTTC
CDR3aa: CASSLVLGASGKETQYF

j_gene: TRBJ2-1
v_gene: TRBV5-1
abundance: -
d_gene: -
CDR3nt: TGCGCCAGCAGCTTGGGGGACTCCTCCTACAATGAGCAGTTCTTC
CDR3aa: CASSLGDSSYNEQFF

j_gene: TRBJ2-3
v_gene: TRBV19
abundance: -
d_gene: -
CDR3nt: TGTGCCGCAGCAACAGGTCTCACAGATACGCAGTATTTT
CDR3aa: CAAATGLTDTQYF

j_gene: TRBJ1-1
v_gene: TRBV7-9
abundance: -
d_gene: TRBD1
CDR3nt: TGTGCCAGCAGCTCCAGGGGGCAAAGGAACACTGAAGCTTTCTTT
CDR3aa: CASSSRGQRNTEAFF